The clone carrying this TCR beta chain was detected many times. This sample was included in a study of T-cell reconstitution after alpha-beta-depleted transplantation in children. Unique molecular identifiers featured in how the TCRbeta library was prepared. TCRdb processed the PCR reads anew with MiXCR; each CDR3 protein has one entry. The sample has hundreds of thousands of distinct CDR3 sequences; 16% are singletons. V shed 1 base and J shed 1 base, with 7 bases lying between them. Germline V lookup: CDR1 SQVTM, CDR2 ANQGSEA. CDR3 size: 13 residues. The sequence was collected from a human donor who donated a stem cell graft to a child with acute myeloid leukemia. The sample here was PBMCs from the stem cell graft donor, taken from the stem cell graft. V usage is TRBV29-1 and J usage is TRBJ2-5; D ambiguous. CDR3 protein: CSVEGAPQETQYF. In DNA, the CDR3 is TGCAGCGTTGAAGGGGCCCCCCAAGAGACCCAGTACTTC. The whole variable domain, remainder taken from reference TRBV29-1 and TRBJ2-5, is SAVISQKPSRDICQRGTSLTIQCQVDSQVTMMFWYRQQPGQSLTLIATANQGSEATYESGFVIDKFPISRPNLTFSTLTVSNMSPEDSSIYLCSVEGAPQETQYFGPGTRLLVL.